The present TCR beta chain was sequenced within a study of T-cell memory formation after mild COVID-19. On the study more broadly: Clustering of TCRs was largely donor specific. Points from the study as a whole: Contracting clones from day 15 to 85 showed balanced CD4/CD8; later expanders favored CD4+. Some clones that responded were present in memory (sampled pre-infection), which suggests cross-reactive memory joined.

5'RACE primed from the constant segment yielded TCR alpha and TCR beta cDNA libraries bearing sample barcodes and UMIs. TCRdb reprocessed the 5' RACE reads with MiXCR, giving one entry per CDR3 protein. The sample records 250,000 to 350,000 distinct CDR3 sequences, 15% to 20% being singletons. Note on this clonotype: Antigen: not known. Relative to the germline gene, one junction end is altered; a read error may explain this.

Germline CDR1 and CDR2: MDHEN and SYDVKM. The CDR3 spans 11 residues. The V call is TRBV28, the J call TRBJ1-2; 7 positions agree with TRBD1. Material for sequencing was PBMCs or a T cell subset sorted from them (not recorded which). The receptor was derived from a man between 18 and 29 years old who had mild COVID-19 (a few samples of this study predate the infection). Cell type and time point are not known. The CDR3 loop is CASSQTGTENF. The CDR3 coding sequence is TGTGCCAGCAGTCAAACCGGGACAGAGAATTTC.